What follows are 15 T cell receptor beta chains derived from one specimen sequenced in a study of blood T cell repertoires in COVID-19. Data came from immunoSEQ multiplex PCR; TCRdb stores just in-frame clones and leaves some out. The profile shows approximately 300,000 clones, 90% of them singletons. The specimen was PBMCs or T cells enriched from blood (not recorded which). These receptors were collected from a woman aged 18-35 years with acute COVID-19.

This chain joins TRBV18 and TRBJ1-1; D is possibly TRBD1 (6 bases). The V and J ends lost 3 bases and 5 bases respectively, with 16 bases between them. This CDR3 has 15 amino acids. The germline V gene has CDR1 KGHSH and CDR2 LQKENI. The CDR3 spells CASSPLGGTGTEAFF. In DNA, the CDR3 is TGTGCCAGCTCACCCCTAGGGGGTACGGGGACTGAAGCTTTCTTT.

V usage is TRBV18 and J usage is TRBJ2-7; maybe TRBD2 (6 bases). There are 13 residues in the CDR3. CDR1 KGHSH and CDR2 LQKENI come from the germline V gene. Trimming took 1 base from V and 4 from J, leaving 8 bases between them. The CDR3 region has the DNA TGTGCCAGCTCACCACAGGGGAGGTACGAGCAGTACTTC. This encodes CASSPQGRYEQYF.

The chain is built from TRBV10-2 and TRBJ2-3, with 7 positions matching TRBD2. CDR1 WSHSY and CDR2 SAAADI come from the germline V gene. V dropped 6 bases and J dropped 0; count of bases not matched to a gene: 3. This CDR3 is built from 14 residues. The CDR3 region is CASRAGSSTDTQYF. CDR3 DNA sequence: TGCGCCAGCAGAGCGGGGTCTAGCACAGATACGCAGTATTTT.

The gene calls are TRBV7-9 and TRBJ2-2; D possibly corresponds to TRBD1 (6 bases). Trimming cost V 5 bases and J 0 bases, with 13 bases left between them. CDR1 and CDR2 from the germline V gene are SEHNR and FQNEAQ (reference sequence). The CDR3 consists of 16 residues. CDR3 coding DNA: TGTGCCAGCAGCAGTGAGGGGACAACGAACACCGGGGAGCTGTTTTTT. Translated: CASSSEGTTNTGELFF.

The chain joins TRBV7-9 to TRBJ1-1; D remains ambiguous. CDR3 size: 15 residues. V was clipped by 3 bases and J by 1 base, with 12 bases between them. Germline assignment: CDR1 SEHNR and CDR2 FQNEAQ (reference sequence). The CDR3 region has the DNA TGTGCCAGCAGCTTGATACGGGATGCGAACACTGAAGCTTTCTTT. Translation gives CASSLIRDANTEAFF.

The V call is TRBV11-3, the J call TRBJ2-7; 10 bases line up with TRBD2. Germline V CDR1 and CDR2: SGHNT, YENEEA. CDR3 length: 15 residues. V was clipped by 0 bases and J by 5 bases; unmatched bases: 4. CDR3: CASSLELGLAHEQYF. The CDR3 region has the DNA TGTGCCAGCAGCTTAGAACTGGGACTAGCGCACGAGCAGTACTTC. The variable domain in full, with the rest retrieved from reference TRBV11-3 and TRBJ2-7, is EAGVVQSPRYKIIEKKQPVAFWCNPISGHNTLYWYLQNLGQGPELLIRYENEEAVDDSQLPKDRFSAERLKGVDSTLKIQPAELGDSAVYLCASSLELGLAHEQYFGPGTRLTVT.

J is TRBJ2-1 and V is TRBV4-1; 10 nucleotides align to TRBD2. The CDR3 length is 16 residues. Trimming took 2 bases from V and 7 from J; bases not matched to a gene: 8. From germline, CDR1 is MGHRA and CDR2 YSYEKL. In DNA form, the CDR3 reads TGCGCCAGCAGCCAATTTGGAGCGGGAGGGGATAATGAGCAGTTCTTC. It is translated as CASSQFGAGGDNEQFF.

This clone has more than one count but fewer than ten. The genes are TRBV14 and TRBJ1-1; 8 bases agree with TRBD1. Germline loops: CDR1 SGHDN, CDR2 FVKESK. This CDR3 contains 13 residues. V trimming: 3 bases; J trimming: 3 bases; junction bases outside the gene matches: 0. The CDR3 nucleotides read TGTGCCAGCAGCCAGGACAGGGACACTGAAGCTTTCTTT. Amino acid sequence: CASSQDRDTEAFF.

The V call is TRBV12-3 or TRBV12-4, the J call TRBJ1-2; D possibly corresponds to TRBD1 (5 bases). The ends were cut back, 6 bases at V and 9 bases at J, with 14 bases in the middle. The CDR3 spans 12 residues. CDR3 DNA: TGTGCCAGCAGACAGGCTCCTTGGCGCTACACCTTC. This sequence encodes CASRQAPWRYTF.

The chain couples TRBV28 to TRBJ2-5, with D possibly matching TRBD2 (5 bases). The V gene lost 3 bases and the J gene lost 5 bases, with 28 bases spanning the gap. Germline-derived CDR1 and CDR2 are MDHEN and SYDVKM. The CDR3 is 19 residues long. DNA of the CDR3: TGTGCCAGCAGTTTCGGGAAAGACACAAGAGACCCGGCAATGGAGACCCAGTACTTC. Its protein is CASSFGKDTRDPAMETQYF.

This chain links TRBV6-2 or TRBV6-3 with TRBJ1-4; tentatively, D is TRBD1 (6 bases). The germline CDR1 and CDR2 sequences are MNHEY and SVGEGT. The V and J ends lost 6 bases and 8 bases respectively, with 19 bases between them. The CDR3 spans 15 residues. Here the CDR3 DNA reads TGTGCCAGCAGCCTTAACAGGGTTAATCGAGAAAAACTGTTTTTT. It specifies CASSLNRVNREKLFF.

This clone was picked up a small number of times. J is TRBJ1-5 and V is TRBV19, with 7 positions matching TRBD1. The CDR3 extends over 16 amino acids. Germline values: CDR1 LNHDA, CDR2 SQIVND (reference sequence). The J segment lost 4 bases and the V segment lost 0 bases, leaving 6 bases of the junction unmatched. The CDR3 loop is CASSIDPTGWNQPQHF. Written as DNA, the CDR3 is TGTGCCAGTAGTATAGATCCGACAGGGTGGAATCAGCCCCAGCATTTT.

The J gene is TRBJ2-1, the V gene TRBV12-5, with 16 bases aligning to TRBD2. This CDR3 comprises 19 residues. Germline assignment: CDR1 LGHNT and CDR2 FRNRAP. Trimming cost V 7 bases and J 0 bases; bases outside gene matches: 9. The CDR3 region is CASAHPGLAGGSSYNEQFF. The CDR3 DNA is TGTGCTAGTGCCCACCCGGGACTAGCGGGAGGGAGCTCCTACAATGAGCAGTTCTTC.

This clone was detected only once. The chain has TRBV11-3 and TRBJ1-2, with 11 positions matching TRBD1. The germline gives CDR1 SGHNT, CDR2 YENEEA. The CDR3 runs to 15 residues. V lost 4 bases and J lost 7; bases outside the gene matches: 8. CDR3: CASSSTDRGPGGYTF. DNA of the CDR3: TGTGCCAGCAGCTCGACGGACAGGGGGCCAGGTGGCTACACCTTC.

The rearrangement uses TRBV12-3 or TRBV12-4 and TRBJ1-5; TRBD1 aligns across 9 bases. This CDR3 comprises 13 residues. The junction had 6 bases not matched to a gene; V was cut back by 5 bases and J by 10 bases. The CDR3 DNA is TGTGCCAGCAGTAACAGGGGGCGATATCCCCAGCATTTT. Protein product: CASSNRGRYPQHF.